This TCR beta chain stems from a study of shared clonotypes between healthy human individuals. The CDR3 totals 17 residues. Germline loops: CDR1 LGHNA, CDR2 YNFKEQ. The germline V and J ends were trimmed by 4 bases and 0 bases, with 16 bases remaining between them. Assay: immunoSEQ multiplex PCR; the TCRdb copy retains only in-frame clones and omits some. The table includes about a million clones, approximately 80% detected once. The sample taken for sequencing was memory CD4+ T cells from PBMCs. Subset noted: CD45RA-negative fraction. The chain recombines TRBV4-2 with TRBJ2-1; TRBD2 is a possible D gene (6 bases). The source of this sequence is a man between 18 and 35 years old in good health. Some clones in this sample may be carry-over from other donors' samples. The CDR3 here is CASSRAGTGSSYNEQFF. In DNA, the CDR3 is TGTGCCAGCAGCCGAGCTGGGACTGGGAGCTCCTACAATGAGCAGTTCTTC.